This T cell receptor beta chain came from a study of T cell responses to AZD1222 COVID-19 vaccine. Findings and limits, study-wide: Donor demographics were predominantly white British with a female majority; clonal diversity may be underestimated. When two AZD1222 doses had been given, Spike-specific TCR breadth and depth rose.

V was pared by 6 bases and J by 6 bases, with 17 bases between. The germline V gene encodes CDR1 MGHRA and CDR2 YSYEKL. The CDR3 runs to 14 residues. This clone is labeled as medium-sized. What it binds is not known. The method was immunoSEQ multiplex PCR; TCRdb's version includes in-frame clones alone and lacks a portion of them. The table shows fewer than 80,000 clones, with 79% occurring only once. This chain links TRBV4-1 with TRBJ1-1; D gene ambiguous. The origin of this receptor is an adult in good health. The sample was peripheral blood, taken on day 0 of MenACWY control vaccination. The CDR3 nucleotides read TGCGCCAGCAGTCTGAACCCCTCCGGGGCTGAAGCTTTCTTT. Translating it yields CASSLNPSGAEAFF.